This entry describes one T cell receptor beta chain. With no exceptions, donors were healthy Caucasians. This sample is part of a study of identical twins. The V end was cut by 3 bases, the J end by 6 bases, with 6 bases between. Per the germline V gene, CDR1 is DFQATT and CDR2 is SNEGSKA (reference sequence). The CDR3 has 12 residues. TCRdb used MiXCR to reprocess the 5' RACE reads, holding one entry per CDR3 protein. The sample lists roughly 1,500,000 distinct CDR3 sequences; roughly a third were seen once. Sequences were obtained from cord blood. The source is a newborn girl in good health. The V and J genes are TRBV20-1 and TRBJ1-6; D is perhaps TRBD1 (5 bases). The CDR3 region is CSASQGNSPLHF. CDR3 coding DNA: TGCAGTGCTAGTCAGGGTAATTCACCCCTCCACTTT.